Below, one TCR beta chain is given with its context. Systemic immunosuppression or a history of autoimmune disease excluded patients. The data stem from a study of OX40 agonist ivuxolimab in advanced cancers. Libraries were prepared by immunoSEQ multiplex PCR; TCRdb keeps only in-frame clonotypes and omits some of them. The table lists some 50,000 clones, approximately 90% of them singletons. The CDR3 loop spans 15 amino acids. The germline CDR1 and CDR2 sequences are SGHVS and FNYEAQ. V shed 5 bases and J shed 4 bases, with 18 bases lying between them. The genes are TRBV7-6 and TRBJ2-7; D possibly uses TRBD1 or TRBD2 (6 bases each). Specimen: CD4+ or CD8+ T cells sorted from blood, collected in a trial of the OX40 agonist ivuxolimab. This receptor was taken from an adult with an advanced solid tumor such as melanoma, head and neck, liver or kidney cancer. The chain's CDR3 is CASSTHRDSGYEQYF. The CDR3, as DNA: TGTGCCAGCAGCACACACAGGGACTCAGGGTACGAGCAGTACTTC.